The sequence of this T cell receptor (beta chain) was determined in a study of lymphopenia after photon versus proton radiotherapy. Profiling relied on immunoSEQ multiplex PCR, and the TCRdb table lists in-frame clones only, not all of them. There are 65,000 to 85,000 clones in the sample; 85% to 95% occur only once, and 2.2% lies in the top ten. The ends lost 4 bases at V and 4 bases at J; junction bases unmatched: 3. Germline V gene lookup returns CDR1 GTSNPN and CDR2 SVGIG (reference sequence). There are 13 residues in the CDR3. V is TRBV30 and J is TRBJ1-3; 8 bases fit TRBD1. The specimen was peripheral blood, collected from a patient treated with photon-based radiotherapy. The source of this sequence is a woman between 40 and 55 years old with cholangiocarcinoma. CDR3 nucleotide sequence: TGTGCCTGGAAACAGGGGGGAGGAAACACCATATATTTT. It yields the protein CAWKQGGGNTIYF.